Following are 26 T cell receptor beta chains from one sample sequenced in a study of tumor and adjacent non-tumor tissue in lung cancer. This sample's RNA came from whole unsorted tissue. More than 3 cm separated this lung sample from the edge of the tumor. Three rounds of nested PCR, following a modified ARM-PCR protocol, produced the TCRbeta library. TCRdb processed the multiplex PCR reads anew with MiXCR; each CDR3 protein has one entry. Here the sample spans about 60,000 distinct CDR3 sequences, 61% being singletons. The sample comprised distant non-tumor lung tissue. These receptors were collected from a man between 65 and 80 years old with non-small cell lung cancer.

The chain uses TRBV29-1 and TRBJ2-3, with D perhaps TRBD1 or TRBD2 (5 bases each). The CDR3 length is 14 residues. CDR1 SQVTM and CDR2 ANQGSEA come from the germline V gene. V gave up 3 bases and J gave up 7 bases, with 17 bases separating them. The CDR3 DNA reads TGCAGCGTTGATCAGGGAGCAAGCATATATACGCAGTATTTT. Translated: CSVDQGASIYTQYF.

Remarks on this clonotype: The final CDR3 position lacks the conserved phenylalanine or tryptophan, pointing to a likely read error. The chain joins TRBV11-2 to TRBJ1-1; TRBD1 matches at 7 bases. Trimming cost V 2 bases and J 5 bases; bases outside gene matches: 5. The CDR3 spans 14 residues. Germline lookup yields CDR1 SGHAT and CDR2 FQNNGV. CDR3 DNA sequence: TGTGCCAGCAGCTTAAGGGGGCTGGAGACTGAAGCTTTCTTA. Amino acids: CASSLRGLETEAFL.

V usage is TRBV5-6 and J usage is TRBJ2-5; D is possibly TRBD1 or TRBD2 (5 bases each). Deletions cut 4 bases from V and 5 bases from J, with 12 bases between. Germline values: CDR1 SGHDT, CDR2 YYEEEE. The CDR3 extends over 13 amino acids. CDR3 nucleotide sequence: TGTGCCAGCAGCCCGGGACCTTGGGAGACCCAGTACTTC. Translating it yields CASSPGPWETQYF.

By sample share, this clonotype is medium-sized (0.01 to 0.1%). V gene TRBV11-1 combines with J gene TRBJ2-7; unclear D gene. The CDR3 sequence is 14 residues long. The germline V gene has CDR1 SGHAT and CDR2 FQDESV (reference sequence). The germline V and J ends were trimmed by 4 bases and 0 bases, with 10 bases remaining between them. The CDR3 protein is CASSSLPTSYEQYF. The DNA of the CDR3 is TGTGCCAGCAGCTCACTTCCTACCTCCTACGAGCAGTACTTC.

The chain combines TRBV6-6 with TRBJ2-5; a weak D match, TRBD1 (6 bases). The CDR3 is 11 amino acids. CDR1 is MNHNY and CDR2 is SVGAGI in the germline V gene (reference sequence). The ends were cut back, 7 bases at V and 6 bases at J, with 9 bases in the middle. Here the CDR3 DNA reads TGTGCCAGCACCAGGGACAAGACCCAGTACTTC. This sequence encodes CASTRDKTQYF.

This clonotype came up many times. V and J are TRBV5-5 and TRBJ2-3, with D possibly being TRBD1 (6 bases). The CDR3 has 15 amino acids. The ends were cut back, 3 bases at V and 3 bases at J, with 14 bases in the middle. Germline V gene data show CDR1 as SGHKS and CDR2 as YYEKEE (reference sequence). CDR3: CASSWGTLRTDTQYF. The CDR3 coding sequence is TGTGCCAGCAGCTGGGGGACATTGCGGACAGATACGCAGTATTTT.

To note about this clonotype: Likely a read error: the CDR3 ends without its conserved phenylalanine or tryptophan. The V and J genes are TRBV5-1 and TRBJ2-2; 7 bases fit TRBD1. The V gene's germline CDR1 is SGHRS and CDR2 YFSETQ. Trimming at V came to 4 bases and at J to 2 bases, leaving 5 bases not matched to a gene. The CDR3 extends over 15 amino acids. In nucleotides, the CDR3 is TGCGCCAGCAGCCCGGGACAGAGAAACACCGGGGAGCTGTTTCTC. Its protein is CASSPGQRNTGELFL.

Notes on this clonotype: Mismatch with germline at one junction end may stem from a read error. V is TRBV11-2 and J is TRBJ2-2, with 7 bases aligning to TRBD2. Germline-derived CDR1 and CDR2 are SGHAT and FQNNGV. CDR3 size: 16 residues. The CDR3, as DNA: TGTGCGAGCAGCTTAGATAGACTAGCCTCGTCCGGGGAGCTGTTTTTT. Its protein is CASSLDRLASSGELFF.

Concerning this clonotype itself: One end of the junction varies from germline; a read error may be responsible. The chain has TRBV28 and TRBJ1-5, with D possibly TRBD1 on 5 matching bases. The CDR3 extends over 14 amino acids. The germline gives CDR1 MDHEN, CDR2 SYDVKM. The CDR3 sequence: CASSWSFRGQPQHF. The CDR3 coding sequence is TGCGCCAGCAGTTGGAGCTTCCGGGGGCAGCCCCAGCATTTT.

The chain is built from TRBV6-5 and TRBJ1-1; tentatively, D is TRBD1 (5 bases). The V and J ends lost 10 bases and 3 bases respectively, with 27 bases between them. CDR3 size: 17 residues. The germline CDR1 and CDR2 sequences are MNHEY and SVGAGI. CDR3 protein: CANSYPPTWVRDTEAFF. For the CDR3, the DNA is TGTGCCAACAGCTACCCCCCCACATGGGTCAGGGACACTGAAGCTTTCTTT.

The chain joins TRBV28 to TRBJ2-7, with TRBD2 as a possible D gene (6 bases). Looked up from germline, CDR1 is MDHEN and CDR2 is SYDVKM. V was shortened by 11 bases and J by 3 bases, with 8 bases between the two germline ends. The CDR3 covers 10 residues. The CDR3 sequence: CALGGYEQYF. The CDR3 region has the DNA TGTGCCTTGGGGGGCTACGAGCAGTACTTC.

This clonotype appeared many times. This rearrangement joins TRBV10-3 to TRBJ2-2; TRBD1 agrees at 7 bases. Germline V gene lookup returns CDR1 ENHRY and CDR2 SYGVKD. The CDR3 totals 15 residues. V lost 0 bases, J lost 3 bases, and 1 base stayed unmatched. The CDR3 coding sequence is TGTGCCATCAGTGAGTCAGACAGGGACACCGGGGAGCTGTTTTTT. As protein: CAISESDRDTGELFF.

About this clonotype itself: Since no conserved phenylalanine or tryptophan closes the CDR3, a read error is the likely cause. The gene calls are TRBV24-1 and TRBJ2-6, with a weak D call TRBD1 (5 bases). Looked up from germline, CDR1 is KGHDR and CDR2 is SFDVKD. The CDR3 is made up of 16 amino acids. V was pared by 3 bases and J by 0 bases, with 8 bases between. CDR3 protein: CATSDGHYSGANVLTS. The DNA of the CDR3 is TGTGCCACCAGTGATGGACACTACTCTGGGGCCAACGTCCTGACTTCC.

This clonotype was seen ten or more times. The chain has TRBV20-1 and TRBJ1-1; D is unresolved. Trimming shortened V by 1 base and J by 0 bases, and 12 bases separated the two germline ends. The CDR3 spans 15 residues. Germline assignment: CDR1 DFQATT and CDR2 SNEGSKA (reference sequence). This CDR3 reads CSARVPGRLNTEAFF. The CDR3 coding sequence is TGCAGTGCTAGAGTTCCAGGACGCCTGAACACTGAAGCTTTCTTT.

To note about this clonotype: A read error is possible here, since a much larger clone lies one base away. The chain is built from TRBV6-6 and TRBJ1-6; D unresolved. Trimming removed 0 bases from V and 11 bases from J, with 14 bases in between. In germline, CDR1 is MNHNY, CDR2 SVGAGI (reference sequence). The CDR3 loop spans 15 amino acids. The CDR3: CASSYSGVGNPPLHF. CDR3 bases: TGTGCCAGCAGTTACTCCGGGGTCGGGAATCCACCCCTCCACTTT.

This clonotype was seen more than once but under ten times. The chain carries TRBV25-1 and TRBJ2-4, with D maybe TRBD1 (7 bases). Germline V gives CDR1 MGHDK, CDR2 SYGVNS. V was trimmed by 4 bases and J by 3 bases, leaving 10 bases between them. This CDR3 contains 14 residues. The CDR3 sequence is CASSGQGGKNIQYF. The DNA for the CDR3 is TGTGCCAGCAGTGGACAGGGAGGCAAAAACATTCAGTACTTC.

This clonotype came up many times. This chain links TRBV11-2 with TRBJ2-5; D might be TRBD1 or TRBD2, each matching 5 bases. The CDR3 spans 17 residues. The ends were cut back, 6 bases at V and 0 bases at J, with 20 bases in the middle. The germline V gene encodes CDR1 SGHAT and CDR2 FQNNGV. The CDR3 region is CASRTYPGTAYQETQYF. The CDR3, as DNA: TGTGCCAGCAGAACCTACCCCGGGACCGCGTACCAAGAGACCCAGTACTTC.

This clonotype appeared many times. This rearrangement joins TRBV4-1 to TRBJ1-3; the match to TRBD1 covers 7 bases. Germline CDR1 MGHRA, CDR2 YSYEKL. This CDR3 contains 15 residues. V lost 6 bases to trimming and J lost 2 bases; unmatched junction nucleotides: 7. CDR3 sequence reads: CASRRTGDAGNTIYF. CDR3 in DNA: TGCGCCAGCAGACGTACAGGGGACGCTGGAAACACCATATATTTT.

To note about this clonotype: A much larger clone differs by one base, so this may be a read error. The V call is TRBV6-4, the J call TRBJ1-2, with 10 bases that match TRBD1. This CDR3 is built from 16 residues. Germline V gives CDR1 MRHNA, CDR2 SNTAGT. This chain's CDR3 is CASCDSMGQGFYGYTF. The CDR3 DNA reads as TGTGCCAGCTGTGACTCAATGGGACAGGGGTTCTATGGCTACACCTTC.

About this clonotype itself: An end of the junction does not agree with germline; a read error may underlie this. The chain couples TRBV4-2 to TRBJ1-5; weak D call: TRBD1 (6 bases). The CDR3 is 18 residues long. Per germline, CDR1 LGHNA and CDR2 YNFKEQ. CDR3 residues: CTSSQGRMQGMSDPPQHF. The CDR3 DNA reads as TGTACCAGCAGCCAAGGGAGGATGCAGGGGATGAGCGATCCGCCCCAGCATTTT.

Remarks on this clonotype: A read error may be the cause here, since a much bigger clone is one base away. DNA for the CDR3: TGTGCTAGTGGTTTTTGGGGGGCTAAATATGGCTACACCTTC. Amino acids: CASGFWGAKYGYTF. The chain links TRBV12-5 to TRBJ1-2, with D perhaps matching TRBD1 (6 bases). Germline CDR1 LGHNT, CDR2 FRNRAP. This CDR3 contains 14 residues.

About this clonotype itself: This may arise from a read error, as a much more abundant clone is one base away. The rearrangement links TRBV6-1 to TRBJ1-5, with TRBD1 identical over 8 bases. V was pared by 3 bases and J by 6 bases, with 4 bases of the junction left unmatched. The germline V gene encodes CDR1 MNHNS and CDR2 SASEGT. The CDR3 consists of 14 residues. CDR3 nucleotide sequence: TGTGCCAGCAGTGACGACACAGGGGGTCAGCCCCAGCATTTT. Its protein product is CASSDDTGGQPQHF.

This clonotype was picked up one time. A read error may produce the germline difference seen at one junction end. This sequence joins TRBV6-1 and TRBJ2-4, with 9 bases matching TRBD2. The CDR3 runs 19 residues. Looked up from germline, CDR1 is MNHNS and CDR2 is SASEGT. CDR3 region: CASSEPLAGGPRAKNTQYF. The CDR3, as DNA: TGTGCCAGCAGTGAACCCCTGGCGGGGGGGCCACGGGCCAAAAACACTCAGTACTTC.

The sample holds one count of this clonotype. The chain couples TRBV30 to TRBJ2-2; TRBD2 is a possible D gene (5 bases). The germline CDR1 and CDR2 sequences are GTSNPN and SVGIG (reference sequence). Trimming pared 2 bases from V and 7 bases from J, leaving 23 bases between. This CDR3 has 17 amino acids. The CDR3, as DNA: TGTGCCTGGAGTTTCTCCGGGGTCCCTCAGCCCAGCGGGGAGCTGTTTTTT. Amino acids: CAWSFSGVPQPSGELFF.

This clonotype was detected many times. This chain links TRBV29-1 with TRBJ1-1; no clear D. Looked up from germline, CDR1 is SQVTM and CDR2 is ANQGSEA. The CDR3 extends over 11 amino acids. V lost 7 bases and J 1 base, leaving 7 bases between the germline ends. In nucleotides, the CDR3 is TGCAGCGCCACGGAGAACACTGAAGCTTTCTTT. Amino acids: CSATENTEAFF.

Concerning this clonotype itself: A much more abundant neighbour one base away suggests this may be a read error. The V call is TRBV5-4, the J call TRBJ2-1; no reliable D call. TRBJ2-7 explains the end of the DNA better; the J call may be wrong. Germline V gene lookup returns CDR1 SGHNT and CDR2 YYREEE (reference sequence). This CDR3 is built from 14 residues. The CDR3 DNA reads as TGTGCCAGCAGCCCCCGCGGACCCTACAATGAGCAGTACTTC. As protein: CASSPRGPYNEQYF.